The source of this T cell receptor beta chain is a study of cytomegalovirus exposure and HLA in healthy donors. Germline V gives CDR1 MNHNS, CDR2 SASEGT. The germline V and J ends were trimmed by 2 bases and 6 bases, with 11 bases remaining between them. CDR3 length: 14 amino acids. A note on this clone: Its target is not known.

Produced via immunoSEQ multiplex PCR; TCRdb's table is partial and in-frame only. This sample has approximately 98,000 clones, with about 85% found just once. Study findings and constraints: Testing in vitro showed three CMV-associated chains specific for CMV antigens.

The TCR was taken from a woman aged 18 to 35 in good health and CMV-seronegative. Input material: PBMCs. V usage is TRBV6-1 and J usage is TRBJ1-3, with D perhaps matching TRBD1 (6 bases). The CDR3 is CASSESGGANTIYF. The DNA of the CDR3 is TGTGCCAGCAGTGAATCGGGGGGCGCAAACACCATATATTTT.